This T cell receptor (beta chain) was observed in a study of T-cell memory formation after mild COVID-19. The germline V gene encodes CDR1 SGHAT and CDR2 FQNNGV. V was clipped by 5 bases and J by 1 base, with 12 bases between them. The CDR3 covers 14 residues. TCRdb re-called the 5' RACE reads with MiXCR, one entry per CDR3 protein. The data hold roughly 86,000 distinct CDR3 sequences, with about 16% observed a single time. The rearrangement joins TRBV11-2 to TRBJ2-7; a weak D match, TRBD1 (6 bases). The material sequenced was PBMCs or a T cell subset sorted from them (not recorded which). The sequence was collected from a man aged 18 to 29 who had mild COVID-19 (a few samples of this study predate the infection). Cell type and time point are not known. CDR3 loop: CASSQPTGSYEQYF. In nucleotides, the CDR3 is TGTGCCAGCAGCCAACCGACAGGATCCTACGAGCAGTACTTC.